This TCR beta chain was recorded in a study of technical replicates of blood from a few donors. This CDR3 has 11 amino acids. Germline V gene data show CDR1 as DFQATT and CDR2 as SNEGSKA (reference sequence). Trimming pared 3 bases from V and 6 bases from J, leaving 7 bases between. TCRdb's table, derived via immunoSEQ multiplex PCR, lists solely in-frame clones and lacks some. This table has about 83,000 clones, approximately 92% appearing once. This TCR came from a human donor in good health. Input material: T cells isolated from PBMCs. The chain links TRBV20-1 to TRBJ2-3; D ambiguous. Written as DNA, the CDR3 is TGCAGTGCTAGGAGCCACGATACGCAGTATTTT. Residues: CSARSHDTQYF.